This passage covers 2 T cell receptor beta chains from one sample sequenced in a study of shared clonotypes between healthy human individuals. Sequencing was performed with immunoSEQ multiplex PCR; in TCRdb, only in-frame clones are kept and a portion is missing. The data show roughly 2,500,000 clones, with 93% seen just once and around 0.4% held by the top ten. The source material was naive CD4+ T cells from PBMCs. As to subset: CD45RA+ positively selected. The receptors here all came from a man aged 18 to 29 in good health. Some clones in this sample may be carry-over from other donors' samples.

The chain carries TRBV6-6 and TRBJ2-5; 8 nucleotides match TRBD1. CDR3 length: 14 amino acids. Germline V CDR1 and CDR2: MNHNY, SVGAGI (reference sequence). Trimming removed 6 bases from V and 5 bases from J; junction bases left unmatched: 8. As DNA, the CDR3 is TGTGCCAGCAGAGTCCAGGGGGCGTGGGAGACCCAGTACTTC. Its protein product is CASRVQGAWETQYF.

The DNA of the CDR3 is TGCGCCAGCAGCTACACCGCGGGGGCGGGGGCACCCGGGGAGCTGTTTTTT. Protein sequence: CASSYTAGAGAPGELFF. This sequence joins TRBV4-1 and TRBJ2-2; TRBD2 is a possible D gene (7 bases). Germline V lookup: CDR1 MGHRA, CDR2 YSYEKL. V gave up 5 bases and J gave up 6 bases, with 22 bases separating them. There are 17 residues in the CDR3.